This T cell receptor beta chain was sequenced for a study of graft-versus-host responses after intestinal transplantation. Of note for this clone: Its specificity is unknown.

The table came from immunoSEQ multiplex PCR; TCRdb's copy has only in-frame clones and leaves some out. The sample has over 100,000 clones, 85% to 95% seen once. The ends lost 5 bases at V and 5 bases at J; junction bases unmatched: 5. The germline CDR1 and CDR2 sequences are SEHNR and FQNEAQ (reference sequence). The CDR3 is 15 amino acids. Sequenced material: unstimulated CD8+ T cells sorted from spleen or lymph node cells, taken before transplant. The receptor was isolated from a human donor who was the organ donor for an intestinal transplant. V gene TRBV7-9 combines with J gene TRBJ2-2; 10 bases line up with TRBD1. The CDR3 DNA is TGTGCCAGCAGCCCTGGGGGACAGGGGACCGGGGAGCTGTTTTTT. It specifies CASSPGGQGTGELFF.